The 24 T cell receptor beta chains in this list originate from one sample, sequenced in a study of Ad26.COV2.S vaccination and SARS-CoV-2 variants. Treatment defined: 15 to 20 received Ad26.COV2.S at low or high dose, single or two shots; several received placebo; per-sample allocation not given. Sampling was performed 63 days after the first vaccine or placebo injection. The protocol was immunoSEQ multiplex PCR, while the TCRdb copy is restricted to in-frame clones and leaves out a portion. The sample consists of about 440,000 clones, roughly 88% of them appearing once. Sequenced here: peripheral blood, sampled in a trial of Ad26.COV2.S vaccine versus placebo. The receptor source for this set is a person aged 18-65 years who received the Ad26.COV2.S COVID-19 vaccine or a placebo.

This clone has just one count. This chain joins TRBV15 and TRBJ2-3; D may be TRBD2 (6 bases). Between the trimmed V and J ends, which lost 8 bases and 0 bases, there was a span of 6 bases. The length of the CDR3 is 12 residues. Germline loops: CDR1 LNHNV, CDR2 YYDKDF (reference sequence). The CDR3 protein is CATGTSTDTQYF. CDR3 coding DNA: TGTGCCACCGGGACTAGCACAGATACGCAGTATTTT.

The chain couples TRBV5-1 to TRBJ2-7; 8 nucleotides line up with TRBD2. CDR1 SGHRS and CDR2 YFSETQ come from the germline V gene. This CDR3 contains 14 residues. V lost 1 base, J lost 6 bases, and 6 bases stayed unmatched. The CDR3 DNA follows: TGCGCCAGCAGCTTGACCAGCGGGAGATCCGAGCAGTACTTC. Its protein product is CASSLTSGRSEQYF.

The chain recombines TRBV6-2 or TRBV6-3 with TRBJ2-3; D is undetermined. Trimming left V 6 bases short and J 4 bases short, with 14 bases between. This CDR3 spans 14 amino acids. Germline V gene data show CDR1 as MNHEY and CDR2 as SVGEGT. The CDR3 DNA reads TGTGCCAGCAGCAACCCTCCGGAGCCAGATACGCAGTATTTT. Protein product: CASSNPPEPDTQYF.

Regarding this clone: Other DNA variants within this sample encode the same CDR3. The chain joins TRBV12-3 or TRBV12-4 to TRBJ1-5, with a possible D match to TRBD1 (5 bases). The CDR3 extends over 13 amino acids. V lost 3 bases, J lost 4 bases, and 7 bases lay in between. Here the CDR3 reads CASSFGGNQPQHF. The CDR3 coding sequence is TGTGCCAGCAGTTTCGGGGGGAATCAGCCCCAGCATTTT.

CDR3 bases: TGTGCCAGCAGTTTATTGGGACAGGGACCCTATAATTCACCCCTCCACTTT. Protein sequence: CASSLLGQGPYNSPLHF. This chain uses TRBV28 with TRBJ1-6; 9 positions match TRBD1. The CDR3 consists of 17 residues. V shed 1 base and J 2 bases; nucleotides not matched to a gene: 3. CDR1 and CDR2 (germline): MDHEN, SYDVKM. Based on the CDR3 plus reference TRBV28 and TRBJ1-6, the full variable domain is DVKVTQSSRYLVKRTGEKVFLECVQDMDHENMFWYRQDPGLGLRLIYFSYDVKMKEKGDIPEGYSVSREKKERFSLILESASTNQTSMYLCASSLLGQGPYNSPLHFGNGTRLTVT.

J is TRBJ1-2 and V is TRBV28; 7 bases line up with TRBD1. The CDR3 covers 15 residues. V trimming: 5 bases; J trimming: 2 bases; junction bases outside the gene matches: 8. Germline CDR1 MDHEN, CDR2 SYDVKM. This CDR3 is CASSPTRTGNYGYTF. The DNA for the CDR3 is TGTGCCAGCAGTCCTACACGGACAGGCAACTATGGCTACACCTTC.

J is TRBJ1-2 and V is TRBV10-3; D might be TRBD1 (6 bases). V lost 6 bases and J lost 3, with 23 bases in between. The CDR3 covers 17 residues. Germline values: CDR1 ENHRY, CDR2 SYGVKD. For the CDR3, the DNA is TGTGCCATCAGGGAAGACAGGTACCAGGCTGGAGACTATGGCTACACCTTC. Translation gives CAIREDRYQAGDYGYTF.

The rearrangement uses TRBV28 and TRBJ1-5; D possibly corresponds to TRBD1 (5 bases). In germline, CDR1 is MDHEN, CDR2 SYDVKM. The CDR3 has 16 amino acids. Trimming pared 5 bases from V and 2 bases from J, leaving 16 bases between. In DNA form, the CDR3 reads TGTGCCAGCAGTGCACCAGGGAGTTGGGGCAATCAGCCCCAGCATTTT. Its translation: CASSAPGSWGNQPQHF.

The J gene is TRBJ2-7, the V gene TRBV29-1; 10 nucleotides align to TRBD1. Trimming took 6 bases from V and 6 from J; bases not matched to a gene: 11. CDR1 is SQVTM and CDR2 is ANQGSEA in the germline V gene. The CDR3 loop spans 14 amino acids. CDR3 amino acids: CSVRGGTGVREQYF. The DNA of the CDR3 is TGCAGCGTCCGAGGAGGGACAGGGGTTCGCGAGCAGTACTTC.

This clone was found once. The rearrangement links TRBV6-2 or TRBV6-3 to TRBJ2-7, with a tentative D call TRBD1 (6 bases). Germline V gene lookup returns CDR1 MNHEY and CDR2 SVGEGT. This CDR3 contains 14 residues. With 6 bases removed from V and 4 bases from J, the gap between germline ends came to 16 bases. CDR3 loop: CASSLTLTGYEQYF. The CDR3 DNA is TGTGCCAGCAGCCTAACTTTAACAGGGTACGAGCAGTACTTC.

The genes are TRBV30 and TRBJ1-5; D is uncertain. The germline gives CDR1 GTSNPN, CDR2 SVGIG (reference sequence). V was clipped by 1 base and J by 4 bases, with 11 bases between them. CDR3 size: 14 residues. The CDR3 DNA reads as TGTGCCTGGAGTGGCGGGCAGGTAAATCAGCCCCAGCATTTT. It encodes CAWSGGQVNQPQHF.

V is TRBV6-5 and J is TRBJ2-5; D not certain. Deletions cut 9 bases from V and 5 bases from J, with 10 bases between. Germline lookup yields CDR1 MNHEY and CDR2 SVGAGI. This CDR3 has 11 amino acids. The CDR3 DNA sequence: TGTGCCAGTGGCCTGGGGGAGACCCAGTACTTC. This sequence encodes CASGLGETQYF.

The genes are TRBV5-1 and TRBJ2-3, with 10 bases fitting TRBD2. V was pared by 4 bases and J by 3 bases, with 5 bases of the junction left unmatched. There are 15 residues in the CDR3. Per germline, CDR1 SGHRS and CDR2 YFSETQ. In nucleotides, the CDR3 is TGCGCCAGCAGCGGGGGTAGCGGGAGGACAGATACGCAGTATTTT. Translation: CASSGGSGRTDTQYF.

This chain links TRBV10-1 with TRBJ2-5, with TRBD2 matching 9 bases. The CDR3 is 15 amino acids. The germline CDR1 and CDR2 sequences are WNHNN and SYGVQD (reference sequence). Losses at the gene ends were 4 bases for V and 5 bases for J; bases not matched to a gene: 8. The CDR3 nucleotides are TGCGCCAGCAGTGTGTTAGCGGGAGCTCTTGAGACCCAGTACTTC. Its protein is CASSVLAGALETQYF.

The V and J genes are TRBV6-2 or TRBV6-3 and TRBJ1-2; a weak D match, TRBD1 (6 bases). Deletions cut 3 bases from V and 3 bases from J, with 14 bases between. The CDR3 runs to 15 residues. CDR1 is MNHEY and CDR2 is SVGEGT in the germline V gene. The CDR3 region is CASSYSRQAYYGYTF. CDR3 nucleotides: TGTGCCAGCAGTTATTCTCGACAGGCGTACTATGGCTACACCTTC.

The rearrangement links TRBV27 to TRBJ2-3; maybe TRBD1 (5 bases). The V end was cut by 0 bases, the J end by 14 bases, with 15 bases between. From germline, CDR1 is MNHEY and CDR2 SMNVEV (reference sequence). The CDR3 extends over 13 amino acids. CDR3: CASSLSAGLQPYF. CDR3 coding DNA: TGTGCCAGCAGTTTATCAGCAGGGCTTCAACCGTATTTT.

The CDR3 DNA reads TGTGCCACCAGCAGAGATCGGGATGCACCTGGGGCCAACGTCCTGACTTTC. This gives the protein CATSRDRDAPGANVLTF. The V and J genes are TRBV15 and TRBJ2-6, with TRBD2 as a possible D gene (5 bases). Trimming left V 0 bases short and J 2 bases short, with 11 bases between. CDR3 length equals 17 residues. The V gene's germline CDR1 is LNHNV and CDR2 YYDKDF (reference sequence).

The chain carries TRBV2 and TRBJ2-3, with a tentative D call TRBD2 (6 bases). Trimming stripped 7 bases from V and 1 base from J, with 12 bases between. The germline gives CDR1 SNHLY, CDR2 FYNNEI. The CDR3 totals 14 residues. CDR3 nucleotide sequence: TGTGCCAGCAAACTGGGAGGAGGCACAGATACGCAGTATTTT. Amino acids: CASKLGGGTDTQYF.

This chain links TRBV19 with TRBJ2-1; 9 bases map to TRBD2. The CDR3 loop spans 14 amino acids. CDR1 LNHDA and CDR2 SQIVND come from the germline V gene (reference sequence). Unmatched junction bases numbered 6, after V lost 4 bases and J lost 8 bases. The CDR3 nucleotides read TGTGCCAGTAGTAGGCTAGCGGGACTCGATGAGCAGTTCTTC. It specifies CASSRLAGLDEQFF.

This clone was seen once. This chain joins TRBV18 and TRBJ2-5; no definite D call. The V gene's germline CDR1 is KGHSH and CDR2 LQKENI. CDR3 length: 14 residues. The V and J ends lost 2 bases and 5 bases respectively, with 12 bases between them. CDR3 sequence: CASSPATERETQYF. In nucleotides, the CDR3 is TGTGCCAGCTCACCAGCGACCGAGAGGGAGACCCAGTACTTC. Together with reference TRBV18 and TRBJ2-5, the CDR3 gives the full variable domain: NAGVMQNPRHLVRRRGQEARLRCSPMKGHSHVYWYRQLPEEGLKFMVYLQKENIIDESGMPKERFSAEFPKEGPSILRIQQVVRGDSAAYFCASSPATERETQYFGPGTRLLVL.

The chain has TRBV5-6 and TRBJ2-2; D gene unclear. The germline V gene has CDR1 SGHDT and CDR2 YYEEEE. The CDR3 is made up of 14 amino acids. V was shortened by 2 bases and J by 7 bases, with 12 bases between the two germline ends. The CDR3 is CASSFDQRGGELFF. DNA of the CDR3: TGTGCCAGCAGCTTCGACCAGCGTGGCGGGGAGCTGTTTTTT.

The table lists this clone with a count of one. The chain carries TRBV9 and TRBJ2-7, with 7 nucleotides matching TRBD2. The length of the CDR3 is 14 residues. V lost 4 bases, J lost 6 bases, and 10 bases stayed unmatched. Looked up from germline, CDR1 is SGDLS and CDR2 is YYNGEE. CDR3 region: CASSRAGTTIEQYF. DNA for the CDR3: TGTGCCAGCAGCAGAGCCGGGACTACCATCGAGCAGTACTTC. Variable domain in full (rest from reference TRBV9 and TRBJ2-7): DSGVTQTPKHLITATGQRVTLRCSPRSGDLSVYWYQQSLDQGLQFLIQYYNGEERAKGNILERFSAQQFPDLHSELNLSSLELGDSALYFCASSRAGTTIEQYFGPGTRLTVT.

The chain recombines TRBV7-2 with TRBJ2-7; 15 bases match TRBD2. This CDR3 has 14 residues. Germline V gives CDR1 SGHTA, CDR2 FQGNSA. V lost 5 bases, J lost 7 bases, and 3 bases stayed unmatched. Here the CDR3 reads CASSPGLAGGEQYF. CDR3 sequence (DNA): TGTGCCAGCAGCCCCGGACTAGCGGGAGGGGAGCAGTACTTC.

V and J are TRBV4-2 and TRBJ2-3; a weak D match, TRBD2 (6 bases). Germline loops: CDR1 LGHNA, CDR2 YNFKEQ. This CDR3 is built from 15 residues. V was shortened by 2 bases and J by 0 bases, with 9 bases between the two germline ends. CDR3 in DNA: TGTGCCAGCAGCCAACGGGCGGGAAGCACAGATACGCAGTATTTT. Translating gives CASSQRAGSTDTQYF.